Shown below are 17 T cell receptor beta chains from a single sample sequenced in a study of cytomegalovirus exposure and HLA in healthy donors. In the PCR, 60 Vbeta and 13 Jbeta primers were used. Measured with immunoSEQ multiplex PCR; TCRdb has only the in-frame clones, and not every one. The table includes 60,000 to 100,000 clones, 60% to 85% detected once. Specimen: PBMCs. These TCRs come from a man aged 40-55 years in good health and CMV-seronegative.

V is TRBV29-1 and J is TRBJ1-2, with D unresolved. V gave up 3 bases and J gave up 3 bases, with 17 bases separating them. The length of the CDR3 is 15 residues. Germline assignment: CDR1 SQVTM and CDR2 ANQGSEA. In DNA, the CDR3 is TGCAGCGTTGATGGCGGAGGGAGTTGGGACTATGGCTACACCTTC. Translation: CSVDGGGSWDYGYTF. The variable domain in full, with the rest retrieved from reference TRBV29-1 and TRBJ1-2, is SAVISQKPSRDICQRGTSLTIQCQVDSQVTMMFWYRQQPGQSLTLIATANQGSEATYESGFVIDKFPISRPNLTFSTLTVSNMSPEDSSIYLCSVDGGGSWDYGYTFGSGTRLTVV.

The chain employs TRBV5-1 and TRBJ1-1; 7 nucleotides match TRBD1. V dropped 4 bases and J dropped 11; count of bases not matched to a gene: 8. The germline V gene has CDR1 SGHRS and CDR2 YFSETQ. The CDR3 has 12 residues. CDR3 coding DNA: TGCGCCAGCAGCCCGGAACAGGGGACCGCTTTCTTT. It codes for CASSPEQGTAFF.

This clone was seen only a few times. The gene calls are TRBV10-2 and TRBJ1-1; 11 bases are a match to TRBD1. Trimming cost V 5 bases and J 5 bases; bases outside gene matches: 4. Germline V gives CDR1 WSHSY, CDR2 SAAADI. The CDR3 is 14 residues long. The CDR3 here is CASSRTGGWTEAFF. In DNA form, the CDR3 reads TGCGCCAGCAGTCGGACAGGGGGCTGGACTGAAGCTTTCTTT.

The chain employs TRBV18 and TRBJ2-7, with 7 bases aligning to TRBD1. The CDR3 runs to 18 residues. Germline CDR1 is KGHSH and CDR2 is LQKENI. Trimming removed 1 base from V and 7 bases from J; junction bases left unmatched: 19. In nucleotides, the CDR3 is TGTGCCAGCTCACCACTCGGGCCGGGACAGACATCTATGGAAGAGCAGTACTTC. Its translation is CASSPLGPGQTSMEEQYF.

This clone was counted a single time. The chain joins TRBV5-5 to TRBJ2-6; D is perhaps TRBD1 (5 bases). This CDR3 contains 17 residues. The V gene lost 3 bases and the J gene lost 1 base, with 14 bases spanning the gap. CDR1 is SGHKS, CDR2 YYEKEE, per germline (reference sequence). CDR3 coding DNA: TGTGCCAGCAGCTCCGACCCAAGGGGTTCTGGGGCCAACGTCCTGACTTTC. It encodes CASSSDPRGSGANVLTF.

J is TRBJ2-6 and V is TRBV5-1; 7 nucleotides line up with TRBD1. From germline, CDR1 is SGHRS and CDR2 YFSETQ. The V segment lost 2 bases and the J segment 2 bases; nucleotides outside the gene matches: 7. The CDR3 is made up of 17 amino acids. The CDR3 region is CASSLQTGDAGANVLTF. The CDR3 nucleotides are TGCGCCAGCAGCTTACAAACAGGGGATGCTGGGGCCAACGTCCTGACTTTC.

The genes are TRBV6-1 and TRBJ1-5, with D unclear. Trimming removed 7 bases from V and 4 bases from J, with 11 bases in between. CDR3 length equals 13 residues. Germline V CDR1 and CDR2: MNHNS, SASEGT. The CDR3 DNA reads TGTGCCAGCATGCGGACTGCTAATCAGCCCCAGCATTTT. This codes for CASMRTANQPQHF.

This CDR3 is CASSVAPGYEQYF. CDR3 DNA: TGTGCCAGCAGCGTAGCCCCGGGCTACGAGCAGTACTTC. The chain links TRBV9 to TRBJ2-7; D remains ambiguous. Trimming shortened V by 0 bases and J by 3 bases, and 7 bases separated the two germline ends. CDR1 SGDLS and CDR2 YYNGEE come from the germline V gene. CDR3 size: 13 residues.

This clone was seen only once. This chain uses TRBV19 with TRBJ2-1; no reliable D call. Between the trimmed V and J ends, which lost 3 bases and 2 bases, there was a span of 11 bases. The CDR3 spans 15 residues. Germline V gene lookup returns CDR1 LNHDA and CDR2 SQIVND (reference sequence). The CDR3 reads CASSMSRSPYNEQFF. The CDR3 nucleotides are TGTGCCAGTAGTATGAGTCGGTCCCCCTACAATGAGCAGTTCTTC.

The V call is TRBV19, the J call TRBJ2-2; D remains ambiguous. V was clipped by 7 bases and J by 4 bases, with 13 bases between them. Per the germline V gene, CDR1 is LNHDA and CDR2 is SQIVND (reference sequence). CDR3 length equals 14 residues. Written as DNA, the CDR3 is TGTGCCAGTACCTACAGAAGAAGCACCGGGGAGCTGTTTTTT. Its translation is CASTYRRSTGELFF.

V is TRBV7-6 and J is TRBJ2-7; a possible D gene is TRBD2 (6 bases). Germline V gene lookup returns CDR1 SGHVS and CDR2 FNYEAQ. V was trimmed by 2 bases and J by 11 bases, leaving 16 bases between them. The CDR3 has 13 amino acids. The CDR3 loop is CASSLTESGAEYF. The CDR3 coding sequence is TGTGCCAGCAGCTTAACAGAATCGGGAGCTGAGTACTTC.

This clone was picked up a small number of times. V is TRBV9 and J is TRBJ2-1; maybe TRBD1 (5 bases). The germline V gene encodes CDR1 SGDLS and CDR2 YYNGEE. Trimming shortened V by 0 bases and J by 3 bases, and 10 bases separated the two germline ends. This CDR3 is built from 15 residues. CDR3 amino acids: CASSVAQVVYNEQFF. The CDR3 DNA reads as TGTGCCAGCAGCGTAGCACAGGTCGTCTACAATGAGCAGTTCTTC.

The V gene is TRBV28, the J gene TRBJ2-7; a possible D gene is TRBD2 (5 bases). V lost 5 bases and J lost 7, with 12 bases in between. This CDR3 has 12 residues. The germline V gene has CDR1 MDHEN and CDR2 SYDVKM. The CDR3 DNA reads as TGTGCCAGCAGTCAGACGACGGGGGAGCAGTACTTC. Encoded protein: CASSQTTGEQYF.

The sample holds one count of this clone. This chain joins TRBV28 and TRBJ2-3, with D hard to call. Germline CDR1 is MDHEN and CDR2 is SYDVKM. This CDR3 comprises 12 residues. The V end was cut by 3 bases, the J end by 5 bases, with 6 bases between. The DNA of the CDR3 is TGTGCCAGCAGTTTTGCGAAAGATACGCAGTATTTT. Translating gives CASSFAKDTQYF.

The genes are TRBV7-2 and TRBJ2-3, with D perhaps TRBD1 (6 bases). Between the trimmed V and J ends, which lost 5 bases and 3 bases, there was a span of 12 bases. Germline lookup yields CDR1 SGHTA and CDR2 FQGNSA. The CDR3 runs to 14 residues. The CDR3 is CASSHGQWTDTQYF. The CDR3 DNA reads TGTGCCAGCAGCCATGGACAGTGGACAGATACGCAGTATTTT. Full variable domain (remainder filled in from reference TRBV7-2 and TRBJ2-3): GAGVSQSPSNKVTEKGKDVELRCDPISGHTALYWYRQSLGQGLEFLIYFQGNSAPDKSGLPSDRFSAERTGGSVSTLTIQRTQQEDSAVYLCASSHGQWTDTQYFGPGTRLTVL.

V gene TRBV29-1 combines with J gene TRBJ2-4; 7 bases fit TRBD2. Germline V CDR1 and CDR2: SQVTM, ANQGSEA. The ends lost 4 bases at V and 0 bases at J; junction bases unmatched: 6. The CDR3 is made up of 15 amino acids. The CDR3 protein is CSVVGVAGAKNIQYF. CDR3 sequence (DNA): TGCAGCGTTGTGGGCGTAGCGGGAGCCAAAAACATTCAGTACTTC.

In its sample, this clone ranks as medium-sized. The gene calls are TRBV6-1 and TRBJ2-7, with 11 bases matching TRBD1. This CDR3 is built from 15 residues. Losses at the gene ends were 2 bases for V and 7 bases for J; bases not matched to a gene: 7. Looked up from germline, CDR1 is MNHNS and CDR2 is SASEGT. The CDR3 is CASSESGTGGWEQYF. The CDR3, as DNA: TGTGCCAGCAGTGAATCCGGGACAGGGGGGTGGGAGCAGTACTTC.